Listed below are T cell receptor beta chains from one sample, sequenced in a study of neoadjuvant nivolumab and ipilimumab in lung cancer. Using immunoSEQ multiplex PCR, the repertoire was profiled, and TCRdb retains in-frame clones only, with some absent. This sample carries about 18,000 clones, approximately 73% of them seen once, and the ten largest clones take 7.1%. Sequences were derived from tumor tissue, sampled after neoadjuvant nivolumab, alone or with ipilimumab, at or shortly before surgery. The source is an adult with non-small cell lung cancer. Each CDR3 is given with its conserved first and last residue. A D gene is named only where the DNA matches it firmly. Clone size, where shown, is once, few, many, or a class for clones that have expanded.

TRBJ1-3,NA,14,NA,TRBV7-6,TGTGCCAGCAGCTTCAGCGACTCTGGAAACACCATATATTTT,CASSFSDSGNTIYF
TRBJ2-3,NA,12,once,TRBV30,TGTGCCTGGAGCCAGAGCCCAGATACGCAGTATTTT,CAWSQSPDTQYF
TRBJ2-3,TRBD2,16,NA,TRBV5-4,TGTGCCAGCAGACCGGGACTACAAAATCCCACAGATACGCAGTATTTT,CASRPGLQNPTDTQYF
TRBJ2-4,NA,15,few,TRBV27,TGTGCCAGCAGTTTATCCGGTACGGGGGCAGGCATTCAGTACTTC,CASSLSGTGAGIQYF
TRBJ2-7,TRBD2,15,NA,TRBV15,TGTGCCACCAGCAGAGAGGGGGGGATTACCTACGAGCAGTACTTC,CATSREGGITYEQYF
TRBJ2-2,TRBD1,16,NA,TRBV30,TGTGCCTGGAGTGGCGCCAGGGGGCTGTATAACGGGGAGCTGTTTTTT,CAWSGARGLYNGELFF
TRBJ2-1,NA,14,NA,TRBV27,TGTGCCAGCAGTCTACAAGTTCGGGGCAGTGAGCAGTTCTTC,CASSLQVRGSEQFF
TRBJ2-3,TRBD2,17,NA,TRBV27,TGTGCCAGCGGACCAGCGGGAGGCACTACCCAAGCAGATACGCAGTATTTT,CASGPAGGTTQADTQYF
TRBJ2-7,TRBD1,11,NA,TRBV29-1,TGCAGCGCCCGGACAGGGTTTACGCAGTACTTC,CSARTGFTQYF
TRBJ2-7,NA,12,NA,TRBV5-1,TGCGCCAGCAGCTTGGCCGGGGGTGAGCAGTACTTC,CASSLAGGEQYF
TRBJ2-6,NA,15,medium-sized,TRBV15,TGTGCCACTGGCAGGGCCGCCTCTGGGGCCAACGTCCTGACTTTC,CATGRAASGANVLTF
TRBJ1-1,NA,13,few,TRBV9,TGTGCCAGCAGCGTAACGGTGAACACTGAAGCTTTCTTT,CASSVTVNTEAFF
TRBJ1-1,NA,16,NA,TRBV5-4,TGTGCCAGCAGCTTAAAGTGGTTGGGCCGGGAGGCTGAAGCTTTCTTT,CASSLKWLGREAEAFF
TRBJ2-2,NA,13,NA,TRBV29-1,TGCAGCGTTAAGGAGGGACCCACCGGGGAGCTGTTTTTT,CSVKEGPTGELFF
TRBJ2-1,TRBD1,15,NA,TRBV6-1,TGTGCCAGCAGTTCCCGGGACAGGGGAATGTATGAGCAGTTCTTC,CASSSRDRGMYEQFF
TRBJ1-2,TRBD1,12,once,TRBV29-1,TGCAGCGTGCGGGACAGCCTCTATGGCTACACCTTC,CSVRDSLYGYTF